Listed below are T cell receptor beta chains from one sample, sequenced in a study of blood T cell repertoires in COVID-19. The table came from immunoSEQ multiplex PCR; TCRdb's copy has only in-frame clones and leaves some out. The data show 200,000 to 300,000 clones, about 80% seen once. Input material: peripheral blood. Source of these receptors: a woman of 80 years or more with acute or convalescent COVID-19. The conserved cysteine and the conserved F or W are not part of the CDR3 here.

len | v_gene | CDR3aa
11 | TRBV29-1 | SGGTRGRNEQF
16 | TRBV9 | ASSVIPGLAGGPNEQF
12 | TRBV5-6 | ASSWGRSYNEQF
12 | TRBV6-5 | ASIRQGTNTEAF
9 | TRBV12-3/TRBV12-4 | ASTRTREQF
13 | TRBV23-1 | ASKDTLARDQPQH
13 | TRBV6-5 | ASSQQGPRNEKLF
14 | TRBV11-2 | ASSPTSGRTPGELF
15 | TRBV4-1 | ASSQGGQGTGANVLT
12 | TRBV6-8 | ASNVFQGCEKLF
13 | TRBV3-1/TRBV3-2 | ASSLLAGSGNEQF
13 | TRBV7-2 | ASSGAGLAVNEQF
12 | TRBV11-1 | ASSFPGQSGELF
12 | TRBV5-5 | ASSLAGGPFEQY
11 | TRBV2 | ASNGREGHEQF
12 | TRBV5-4 | ASSPRQSSYEQY
11 | TRBV27 | ASSLQGNQPQH
13 | TRBV2 | ASSDTGGDDEKLF
13 | TRBV5-4 | ASSQPGQGHYEQY
13 | TRBV9 | ASSVASGGAIEQF
12 | TRBV2 | ASSRDRASYEQY
15 | TRBV3-1/TRBV3-2 | ASSQGSGLSSYNEQF
16 | TRBV6-1 | ASSALVWGTPANYGYT
11 | TRBV12-3/TRBV12-4 | ASQGQANTEAF
15 | TRBV5-1 | ASSPFPQGSSNTEAF
15 | TRBV6-6 | ASSPLGGQGRGTEAF
14 | TRBV5-4 | ASSPGLAGRRETQY
12 | TRBV5-1 | ASTPESLSTEAF
9 | TRBV5-5 | ASSPQETQY
13 | TRBV7-8 | ASSLGAANTGELF
15 | TRBV19 | ASSTSPDRANTGELF
11 | TRBV29-1 | SGAGTVNTEAF
15 | TRBV3-1/TRBV3-2 | ASSHQPRLAASYEQY
9 | TRBV2 | ASGTGYGYT
10 | TRBV10-2 | ASSTGTGAQY
10 | TRBV5-1 | ASSILSYEQY
13 | TRBV7-2 | ASSLGQSYNSPLH
14 | TRBV19 | ASRKDRQAKYQPQH
11 | TRBV6-5 | ASTKQATYGYT
10 | TRBV7-9 | ASSYDYSEQF
14 | TRBV6-5 | ASSYGPHTTNEKLF